Listed here are 24 T cell receptor beta chains from one sample, sequenced in a study of T cells in Graves' hyperthyroidism and ophthalmopathy. Amplified regions were TCR beta CDR3 sequences from RNA transcripts. When the TCR CDR3 underwent first-round RT-PCR, the HTBI primer set was used. MiXCR, applied by TCRdb to the multiplex PCR reads, yields one record per CDR3 protein. The data hold about 620,000 distinct CDR3 sequences, with roughly 15% observed a single time. Specimen: blood. Receptors were obtained from a woman aged 30 to 39 with Graves' hyperthyroidism.

The table lists this clonotype with a few counts. The chain carries TRBV19 and TRBJ2-3, with a tentative D call TRBD1 (5 bases). V shed 6 bases and J shed 2 bases, with 15 bases lying between them. The CDR3 has 15 residues. Per the germline V gene, CDR1 is LNHDA and CDR2 is SQIVND (reference sequence). CDR3 in DNA: TGTGCCAGTAGGTTGGGAAGGGGCTTCACAGATACGCAGTATTTT. It encodes CASRLGRGFTDTQYF. The variable domain in full, with the rest retrieved from reference TRBV19 and TRBJ2-3, is DGGITQSPKYLFRKEGQNVTLSCEQNLNHDAMYWYRQDPGQGLRLIYYSQIVNDFQKGDIAEGYSVSREKKESFPLTVTSAQKNPTAFYLCASRLGRGFTDTQYFGPGTRLTVL.

This clonotype was observed once. For the CDR3, the DNA is TGTGCCAGCAGTATGGGGGTAAATCGGACAGAGCCTCTCCAAGAGACCCAGTACTTC. Translating gives CASSMGVNRTEPLQETQYF. The V gene is TRBV11-3, the J gene TRBJ2-5, with a weak D call TRBD1 (6 bases). In germline, CDR1 is SGHNT, CDR2 YENEEA. V dropped 6 bases and J dropped 1 base, with 27 bases sitting between them. CDR3 length: 19 residues.

The gene calls are TRBV5-1 and TRBJ2-3, with TRBD1 as a possible D gene (6 bases). Trimming stripped 3 bases from V and 1 base from J, with 12 bases between. The CDR3 is 15 amino acids. The germline V gene encodes CDR1 SGHRS and CDR2 YFSETQ. The CDR3 DNA sequence: TGCGCCAGCAGCTCTCTCAGGGGAGGCACAGATACGCAGTATTTT. As protein: CASSSLRGGTDTQYF.

The genes are TRBV20-1 and TRBJ2-7, with 7 nucleotides matching TRBD2. J gave up 3 bases and V 0 bases, and 20 bases lay outside the gene matches. The CDR3 is made up of 19 amino acids. Germline CDR1 DFQATT, CDR2 SNEGSKA (reference sequence). Written as DNA, the CDR3 is TGCAGTGCTAGAGATCCGGGACTAAGGGGCCCGAACCGGGGCTACGAGCAGTACTTC. Residues: CSARDPGLRGPNRGYEQYF.

This clonotype appeared a few times. The chain couples TRBV28 to TRBJ1-5; D is unresolved. The CDR3 length is 14 residues. Germline lookup yields CDR1 MDHEN and CDR2 SYDVKM. V shed 7 bases and J shed 1 base, with 11 bases lying between them. The CDR3 nucleotides are TGTGCCAGCACTTTCCCCGGCAGCAATCAGCCCCAGCATTTT. It encodes CASTFPGSNQPQHF.

This clonotype has ten or more counts. The chain recombines TRBV7-8 with TRBJ1-1, with 8 bases fitting TRBD1. The CDR3 has 13 amino acids. Germline CDR1 SGHVS, CDR2 FQNEAQ. With 6 bases clipped from V and 11 bases from J, the junction kept 11 bases outside the gene matches. The CDR3 protein is CASSQGSDREAFF. For the CDR3, the DNA is TGTGCCAGCAGTCAGGGGTCGGACAGGGAGGCTTTCTTT.

This clonotype has a handful of counts. The rearrangement links TRBV28 to TRBJ2-6, with D maybe TRBD2 (7 bases). The CDR3 contains 20 residues. Looked up from germline, CDR1 is MDHEN and CDR2 is SYDVKM. Between the trimmed V and J ends, which lost 4 bases and 0 bases, there was a span of 22 bases. DNA of the CDR3: TGTGCCAGCAGTTCTCCGGTCCTGGGGGGGGCCAACTCTGGGGCCAACGTCCTGACTTTC. Protein product: CASSSPVLGGANSGANVLTF.

This clonotype has just a few counts. The chain carries TRBV5-1 and TRBJ1-2; D call uncertain. The CDR3 is 14 amino acids. Germline assignment: CDR1 SGHRS and CDR2 YFSETQ. Trimming stripped 5 bases from V and 8 bases from J, with 19 bases between. CDR3 nucleotides: TGCGCCAGCAGTCCCCGACCGCAAAGTGGGGGCTACACCTTC. Amino acids: CASSPRPQSGGYTF.

In this sample, this clonotype turned up many times. The gene calls are TRBV29-1 and TRBJ2-7; perhaps D is TRBD1 or TRBD2 (5 bases each). Germline CDR1 and CDR2: SQVTM and ANQGSEA. There are 12 residues in the CDR3. The ends were cut back, 6 bases at V and 5 bases at J, with 14 bases in the middle. The CDR3 bases are TGCAGCGTCCGGGACGTCAGCGACGAGCAGTACTTC. Protein sequence: CSVRDVSDEQYF.

This clonotype was seen repeatedly, ten times or more. The genes are TRBV18 and TRBJ1-5; TRBD1 agrees at 7 bases. V was pared by 8 bases and J by 5 bases, with 6 bases of the junction left unmatched. This CDR3 is built from 13 residues. The germline CDR1 and CDR2 sequences are KGHSH and LQKENI. The CDR3 nucleotides read TGTGCCAGCCCCCGGACAGGCGATCAGCCCCAGCATTTT. Encoded protein: CASPRTGDQPQHF.

This clonotype was seen many times. The rearrangement uses TRBV20-1 and TRBJ1-2, with 7 positions matching TRBD1. The ends lost 2 bases at V and 4 bases at J; junction bases unmatched: 4. The germline V gene encodes CDR1 DFQATT and CDR2 SNEGSKA (reference sequence). This CDR3 is built from 13 residues. The CDR3 loop reads CSARKTGIYGYTF. CDR3 nucleotide sequence: TGCAGTGCTAGAAAGACAGGGATCTATGGCTACACCTTC.

This clonotype was recorded at least ten times. CDR3 sequence: CASSEDEGNNQPQHF. CDR3 DNA sequence: TGTGCCAGCAGTGAAGACGAGGGTAACAATCAGCCCCAGCATTTT. This chain connects TRBV2 to TRBJ1-5; D is unresolved. V shed 1 base and J shed 3 bases, with 10 bases lying between them. Germline CDR1 reads SNHLY; CDR2 reads FYNNEI. The CDR3 runs to 15 residues.

This clonotype was found a few times. The chain carries TRBV20-1 and TRBJ2-3; the D gene is possibly TRBD2 (6 bases). Germline lookup yields CDR1 DFQATT and CDR2 SNEGSKA (reference sequence). The CDR3 is 15 amino acids. V dropped 0 bases and J dropped 3 bases, with 13 bases sitting between them. CDR3 amino acids: CSARDPRRATDTQYF. The CDR3 bases are TGCAGTGCTAGAGATCCGAGGAGGGCAACAGATACGCAGTATTTT.

This clonotype came up many times. This rearrangement joins TRBV6-1 to TRBJ2-3; D remains ambiguous. Trimming shortened V by 6 bases and J by 0 bases, and 7 bases separated the two germline ends. The CDR3 contains 13 residues. Per the germline V gene, CDR1 is MNHNS and CDR2 is SASEGT. Written as DNA, the CDR3 is TGTGCCAGCAGGGACCTGAGCACAGATACGCAGTATTTT. Residues: CASRDLSTDTQYF.

This clonotype was seen only a few times. The chain links TRBV6-2 or TRBV6-3 to TRBJ2-1; D unclear. The length of the CDR3 is 15 residues. The germline gives CDR1 MNHEY, CDR2 SVGEGT. V was trimmed by 0 bases and J by 9 bases, leaving 15 bases between them. CDR3 coding DNA: TGTGCCAGCAGTTACTCGAGTCCCGGCGCAGGTGAGCAGTTCTTC. Translation gives CASSYSSPGAGEQFF.

This clonotype has just a few counts. The chain uses TRBV12-3 or TRBV12-4 and TRBJ2-2; no clear D gene. This CDR3 spans 13 amino acids. Trimming pared 1 base from V and 7 bases from J, leaving 7 bases between. CDR3 DNA sequence: TGTGCCAGCAGTTTAGAATATAGCGGGGAGCTGTTTTTT. It encodes CASSLEYSGELFF.

The rearrangement uses TRBV7-2 and TRBJ1-2; no reliable D call. V was cut by 1 base and J by 0 bases, with 15 bases left in between. CDR3 length equals 17 residues. Looked up from germline, CDR1 is SGHTA and CDR2 is FQGNSA. CDR3: CASSLVRVGRPNYGYTF. The CDR3 DNA reads TGTGCCAGCAGCTTAGTAAGGGTCGGTAGGCCTAACTATGGCTACACCTTC.

This clonotype was detected many times. The chain uses TRBV7-6 and TRBJ1-5; TRBD1 aligns across 8 bases. V lost 4 bases, J lost 3 bases, and 5 bases stayed unmatched. Germline V lookup: CDR1 SGHVS, CDR2 FNYEAQ. The length of the CDR3 is 15 residues. The CDR3 coding sequence is TGTGCCAGCAGCTACCCGGGACAGGACAATCAGCCCCAGCATTTT. Protein: CASSYPGQDNQPQHF.

This clonotype was seen at least ten times. The genes are TRBV30 and TRBJ1-3; no firm D call. With 5 bases removed from V and 1 base from J, the gap between germline ends came to 0 bases. CDR3 length: 10 residues. The germline gives CDR1 GTSNPN, CDR2 SVGIG (reference sequence). The CDR3 region is CAWSGNTIYF. Written as DNA, the CDR3 is TGTGCCTGGTCTGGAAACACCATATATTTT.

The chain combines TRBV11-2 with TRBJ2-7; 10 bases map to TRBD1. Germline-derived CDR1 and CDR2 are SGHAT and FQNNGV. With V trimmed by 8 bases and J by 5 bases, 9 bases remained unmatched. CDR3 size: 14 residues. CDR3 in DNA: TGTGCCAGCCTTATAGACAGGGGGCGAAACGAGCAGTACTTC. Its protein is CASLIDRGRNEQYF.

The rearrangement uses TRBV9 and TRBJ2-5, with a tentative D call TRBD1 (6 bases). CDR1 SGDLS and CDR2 YYNGEE come from the germline V gene. This CDR3 region has 16 residues. Trimming removed 3 bases from V and 2 bases from J, with 17 bases in between. CDR3 residues: CASSAGPSTGQETQYF. Written as DNA, the CDR3 is TGTGCCAGCAGCGCTGGCCCCTCGACAGGTCAAGAGACCCAGTACTTC.

In this sample, this clonotype turned up many times. V usage is TRBV2 and J usage is TRBJ2-5; maybe TRBD1 (5 bases). The CDR3 runs to 13 residues. Germline lookup yields CDR1 SNHLY and CDR2 FYNNEI. Trimming pared 5 bases from V and 13 bases from J, leaving 20 bases between. CDR3 region: CASSIQGTAQGYF. The CDR3 DNA is TGTGCCAGCAGTATCCAGGGAACCGCCCAAGGGTACTTC.

CDR3 DNA: TGTGCCAGCTCACCTTTCTCTCCGGGGGCAATTGGAAACACCATATATTTT. As protein: CASSPFSPGAIGNTIYF. The chain combines TRBV18 with TRBJ1-3, with D possibly matching TRBD1 (6 bases). Trimming pared 3 bases from V and 3 bases from J, leaving 18 bases between. The CDR3 runs 17 residues. The germline CDR1 and CDR2 sequences are KGHSH and LQKENI. Full variable domain (outside the CDR3, taken from reference TRBV18 and TRBJ1-3): NAGVMQNPRHLVRRRGQEARLRCSPMKGHSHVYWYRQLPEEGLKFMVYLQKENIIDESGMPKERFSAEFPKEGPSILRIQQVVRGDSAAYFCASSPFSPGAIGNTIYFGEGSWLTVV.

This clonotype was detected only a few times. It may be a read error: a sequence one base away is much more abundant. The rearrangement uses TRBV2 and TRBJ2-7, with 9 positions matching TRBD1. The ends lost 6 bases at V and 6 bases at J; junction bases unmatched: 9. CDR1 SNHLY and CDR2 FYNNEI come from the germline V gene. CDR3 length: 14 amino acids. The CDR3, as DNA: TGTGCCAGCAGGGCCGGGACAGGGACCTGCGAGCAGTACTTC. This codes for CASRAGTGTCEQYF.